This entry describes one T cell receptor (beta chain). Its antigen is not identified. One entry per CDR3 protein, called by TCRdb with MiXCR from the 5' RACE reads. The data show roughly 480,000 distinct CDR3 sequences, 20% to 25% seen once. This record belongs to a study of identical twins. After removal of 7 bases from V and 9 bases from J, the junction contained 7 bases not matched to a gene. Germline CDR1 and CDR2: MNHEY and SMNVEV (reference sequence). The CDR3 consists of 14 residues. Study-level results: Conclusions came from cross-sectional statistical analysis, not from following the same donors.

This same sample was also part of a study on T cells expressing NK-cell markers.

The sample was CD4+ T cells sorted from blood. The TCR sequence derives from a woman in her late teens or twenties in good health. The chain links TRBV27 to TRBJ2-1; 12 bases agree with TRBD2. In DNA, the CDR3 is TGTGCCAGCATCGCTAGCGGGAGGGCGTTTGAGCAGTTCTTC. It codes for CASIASGRAFEQFF.